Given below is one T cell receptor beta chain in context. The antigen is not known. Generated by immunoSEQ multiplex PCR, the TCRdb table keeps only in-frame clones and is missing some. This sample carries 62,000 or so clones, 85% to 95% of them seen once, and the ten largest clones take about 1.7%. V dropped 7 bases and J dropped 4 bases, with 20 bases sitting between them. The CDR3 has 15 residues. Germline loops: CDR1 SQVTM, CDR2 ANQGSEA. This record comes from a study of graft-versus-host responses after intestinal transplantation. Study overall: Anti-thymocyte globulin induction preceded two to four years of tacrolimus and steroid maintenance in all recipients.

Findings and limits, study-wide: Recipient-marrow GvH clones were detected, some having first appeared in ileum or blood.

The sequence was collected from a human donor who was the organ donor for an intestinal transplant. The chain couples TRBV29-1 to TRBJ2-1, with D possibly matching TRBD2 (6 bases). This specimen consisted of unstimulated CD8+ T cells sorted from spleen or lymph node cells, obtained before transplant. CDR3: CSAPGWDSPYNEQFF. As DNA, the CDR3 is TGCAGCGCCCCCGGGTGGGACTCACCATACAATGAGCAGTTCTTC.